This TCR beta chain was sequenced in a study of identical twins. The germline V and J ends were trimmed by 4 bases and 6 bases, with 15 bases remaining between them. In germline, CDR1 is LGHDT, CDR2 YNNKEL (reference sequence). There are 15 residues in the CDR3. The study, taken as a whole, reports: Cord blood's abundant beta clonotypes had fewer insertions, unlike memory repertoires. Among out-of-frame alpha sequences shared by twins, low generation probability occurred in excess.

The authors used template switching to add a universal primer site and gave cDNA unique molecular identifiers. MiXCR, applied by TCRdb to the 5' RACE reads, yields one record per CDR3 protein. The table shows some 300,000 distinct CDR3 sequences, with 9% to 15% occurring only once. This clonotype has more than one count but fewer than ten. The target antigen is unknown. This sample was shared with a second study, whose subject was yellow fever vaccine responses in identical twins. That study reports: On the reported evidence, twins' vaccine T cell responses seemed partly convergent and partly personalized.

The sample consisted of CD8+ T cells sorted from blood. The V and J genes are TRBV3-1 and TRBJ1-4; D gene ambiguous. This receptor was taken from a woman between 18 and 30 years old in good health. The CDR3 DNA reads TGTGCCAGCAGCCCCGGACCCCCCGTGGATGAAAAACTGTTTTTT. It translates to CASSPGPPVDEKLFF.